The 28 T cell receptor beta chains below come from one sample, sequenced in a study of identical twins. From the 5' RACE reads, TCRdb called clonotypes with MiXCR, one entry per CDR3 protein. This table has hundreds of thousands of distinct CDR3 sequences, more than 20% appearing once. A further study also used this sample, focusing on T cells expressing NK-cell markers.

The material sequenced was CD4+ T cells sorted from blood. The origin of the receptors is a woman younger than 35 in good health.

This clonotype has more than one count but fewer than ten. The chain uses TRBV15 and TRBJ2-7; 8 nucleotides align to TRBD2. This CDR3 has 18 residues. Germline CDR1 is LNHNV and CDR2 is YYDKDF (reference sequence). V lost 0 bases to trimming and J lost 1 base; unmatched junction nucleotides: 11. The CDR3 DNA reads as TGTGCCACCAGCAGAGATCGTCAAGGGACTAGAAATTCCTACGAGCAGTACTTC. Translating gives CATSRDRQGTRNSYEQYF. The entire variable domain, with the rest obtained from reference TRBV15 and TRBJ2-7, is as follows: DAMVIQNPRYQVTQFGKPVTLSCSQTLNHNVMYWYQQKSSQAPKLLFHYYDKDFNNEADTPDNFQSRRPNTSFCFLDIRSPGLGDTAMYLCATSRDRQGTRNSYEQYFGPGTRLTVT.

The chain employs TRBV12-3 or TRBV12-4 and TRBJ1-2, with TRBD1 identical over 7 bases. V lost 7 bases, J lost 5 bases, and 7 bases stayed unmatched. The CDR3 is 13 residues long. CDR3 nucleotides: TGTGCCAGCAATCGACAGGGTTTTTATGGCTACACCTTC. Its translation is CASNRQGFYGYTF.

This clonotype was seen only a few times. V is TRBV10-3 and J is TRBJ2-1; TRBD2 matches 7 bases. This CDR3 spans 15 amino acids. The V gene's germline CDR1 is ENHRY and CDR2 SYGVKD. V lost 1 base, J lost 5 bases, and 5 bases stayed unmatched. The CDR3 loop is CAISEWEGPDNEQFF. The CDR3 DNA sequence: TGTGCCATCAGTGAGTGGGAGGGTCCCGACAATGAGCAGTTCTTC.

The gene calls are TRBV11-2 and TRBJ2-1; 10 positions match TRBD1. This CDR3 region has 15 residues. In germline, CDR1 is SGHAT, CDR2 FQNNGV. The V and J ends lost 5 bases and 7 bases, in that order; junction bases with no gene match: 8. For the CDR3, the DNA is TGTGCCAGCAGCCGAGCCGGGACAGGGGCGAATGAGCAGTTCTTC. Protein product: CASSRAGTGANEQFF.

Here the CDR3 DNA reads TGTGCCAGCAGAAACCCTACAGGGGCCCGCTATGGCTACACCTTC. Translation gives CASRNPTGARYGYTF. The chain is built from TRBV6-1 and TRBJ1-2; 7 positions agree with TRBD1. The V and J ends lost 6 bases and 4 bases, in that order; junction bases with no gene match: 11. The CDR3 length is 15 residues. CDR1 is MNHNS, CDR2 SASEGT, per germline.

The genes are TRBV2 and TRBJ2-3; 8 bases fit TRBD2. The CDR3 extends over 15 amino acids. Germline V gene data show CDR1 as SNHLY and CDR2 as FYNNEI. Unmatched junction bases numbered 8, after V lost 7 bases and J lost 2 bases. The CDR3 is CASTPQRGPTDTQYF. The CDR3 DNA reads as TGTGCCAGCACTCCCCAGCGGGGGCCCACAGATACGCAGTATTTT. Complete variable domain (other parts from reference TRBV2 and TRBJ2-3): EPEVTQTPSHQVTQMGQEVILRCVPISNHLYFYWYRQILGQKVEFLVSFYNNEISEKSEIFDDQFSVERPDGSNFTLKIRSTKLEDSAMYFCASTPQRGPTDTQYFGPGTRLTVL.

The CDR3 spells CSGQGLAGGLNTQYF. The CDR3, as DNA: TGCAGCGGGCAGGGACTAGCGGGAGGGCTTAATACGCAGTATTTT. The chain joins TRBV29-1 to TRBJ2-3; 16 nucleotides agree with TRBD2. V dropped 7 bases and J dropped 7; count of bases not matched to a gene: 8. The germline V gene encodes CDR1 SQVTM and CDR2 ANQGSEA. CDR3 length: 15 amino acids.

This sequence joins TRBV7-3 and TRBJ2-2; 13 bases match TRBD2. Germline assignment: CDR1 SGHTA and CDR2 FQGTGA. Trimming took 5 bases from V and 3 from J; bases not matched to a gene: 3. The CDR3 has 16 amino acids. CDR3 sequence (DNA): TGTGCCAGCAGCACTAGCGGGGGGGAGTACACCGGGGAGCTGTTTTTT. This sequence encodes CASSTSGGEYTGELFF. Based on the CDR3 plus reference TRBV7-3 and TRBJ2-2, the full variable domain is GAGVSQTPSNKVTEKGKYVELRCDPISGHTALYWYRQSLGQGPEFLIYFQGTGAADDSGLPNDRFFAVRPEGSVSTLKIQRTERGDSAVYLCASSTSGGEYTGELFFGEGSRLTVL.

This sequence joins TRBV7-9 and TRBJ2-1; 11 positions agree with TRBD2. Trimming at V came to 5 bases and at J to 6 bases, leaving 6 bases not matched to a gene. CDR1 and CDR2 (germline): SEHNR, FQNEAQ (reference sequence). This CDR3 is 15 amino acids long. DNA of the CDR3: TGTGCCAGCAGCCCTCTAGCGGGAGGTTTCAATGAGCAGTTCTTC. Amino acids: CASSPLAGGFNEQFF.

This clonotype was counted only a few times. CDR3 region: CASSRGDYGNEQFF. The CDR3 DNA reads TGTGCCAGCAGCAGGGGGGACTATGGGAATGAGCAGTTCTTC. The J gene is TRBJ2-1, the V gene TRBV7-2; maybe TRBD2 (7 bases). CDR3 length: 14 residues. V lost 5 bases to trimming and J lost 7 bases, with 15 bases between them. In germline, CDR1 is SGHTA, CDR2 FQGNSA.

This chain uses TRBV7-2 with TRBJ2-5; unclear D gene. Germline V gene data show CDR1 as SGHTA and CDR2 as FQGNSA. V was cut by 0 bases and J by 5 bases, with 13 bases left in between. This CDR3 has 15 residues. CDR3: CASSLARGVGETQYF. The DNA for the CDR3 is TGTGCCAGCAGCTTAGCCCGAGGTGTCGGTGAGACCCAGTACTTC.

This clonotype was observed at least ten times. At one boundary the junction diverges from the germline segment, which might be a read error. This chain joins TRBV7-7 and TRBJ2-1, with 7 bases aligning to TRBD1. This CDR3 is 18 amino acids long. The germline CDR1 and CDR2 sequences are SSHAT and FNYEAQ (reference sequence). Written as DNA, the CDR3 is TGTGCTAGCAGCTCAGATCACTACGGGACAGATTCCTACAATGAGCAGTTCTTC. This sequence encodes CASSSDHYGTDSYNEQFF.

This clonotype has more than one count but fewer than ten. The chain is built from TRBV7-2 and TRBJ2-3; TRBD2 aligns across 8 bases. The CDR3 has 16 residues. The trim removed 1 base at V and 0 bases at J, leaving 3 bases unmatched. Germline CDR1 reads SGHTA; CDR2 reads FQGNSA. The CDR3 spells CASSLGASGSTDTQYF. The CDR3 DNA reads TGTGCCAGCAGCTTAGGGGCTAGCGGGAGCACAGATACGCAGTATTTT.

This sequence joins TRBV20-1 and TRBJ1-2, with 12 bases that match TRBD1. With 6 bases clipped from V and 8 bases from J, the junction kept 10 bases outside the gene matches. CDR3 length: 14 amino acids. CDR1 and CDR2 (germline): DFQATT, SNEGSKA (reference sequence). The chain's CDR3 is CSATPGQGAEGYTF. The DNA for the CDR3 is TGCAGTGCCACACCGGGACAGGGGGCGGAGGGCTACACCTTC.

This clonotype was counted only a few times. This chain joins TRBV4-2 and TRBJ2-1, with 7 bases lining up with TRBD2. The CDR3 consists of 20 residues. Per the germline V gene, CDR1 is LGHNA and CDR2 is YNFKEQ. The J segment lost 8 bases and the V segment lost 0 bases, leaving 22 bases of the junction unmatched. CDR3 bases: TGTGCCAGCAGCCAAGATTTGGCTAGCGGTTCCTTCGACTATCGCGATGAGCAGTTCTTC. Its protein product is CASSQDLASGSFDYRDEQFF.

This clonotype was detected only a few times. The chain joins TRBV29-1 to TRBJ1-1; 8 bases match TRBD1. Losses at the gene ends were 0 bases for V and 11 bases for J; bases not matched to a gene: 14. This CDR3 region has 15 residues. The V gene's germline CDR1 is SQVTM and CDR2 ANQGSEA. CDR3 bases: TGCAGCGTTGAAGATGGGGACAGGAGAGATGGTGACGCTTTCTTT. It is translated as CSVEDGDRRDGDAFF.

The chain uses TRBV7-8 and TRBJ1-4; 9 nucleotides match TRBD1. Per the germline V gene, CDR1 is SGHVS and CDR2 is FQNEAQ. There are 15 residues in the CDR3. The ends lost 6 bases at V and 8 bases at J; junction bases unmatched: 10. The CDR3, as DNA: TGTGCCAGCAGACCTACAGGGGGCCAATTGGAAAAACTGTTTTTT. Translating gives CASRPTGGQLEKLFF.

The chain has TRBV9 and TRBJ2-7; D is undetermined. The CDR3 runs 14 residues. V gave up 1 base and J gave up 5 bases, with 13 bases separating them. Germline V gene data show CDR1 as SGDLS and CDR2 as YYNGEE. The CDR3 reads CASSVLGSYDEQYF. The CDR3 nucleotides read TGTGCCAGCAGCGTACTGGGTTCCTACGACGAGCAGTACTTC.

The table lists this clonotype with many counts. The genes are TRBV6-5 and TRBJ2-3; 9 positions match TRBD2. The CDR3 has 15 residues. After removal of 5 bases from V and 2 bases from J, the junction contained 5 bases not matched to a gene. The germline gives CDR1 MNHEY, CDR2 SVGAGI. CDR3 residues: CASSNRLAVTDTQYF. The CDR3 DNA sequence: TGTGCCAGCAGTAACCGACTAGCGGTCACAGATACGCAGTATTTT.

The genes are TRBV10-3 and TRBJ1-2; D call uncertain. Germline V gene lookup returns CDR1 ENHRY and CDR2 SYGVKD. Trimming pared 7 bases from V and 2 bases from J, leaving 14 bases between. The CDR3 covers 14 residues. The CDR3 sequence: CAITPSGVNYGYTF. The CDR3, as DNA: TGTGCCATCACCCCGAGTGGGGTAAACTATGGCTACACCTTC.

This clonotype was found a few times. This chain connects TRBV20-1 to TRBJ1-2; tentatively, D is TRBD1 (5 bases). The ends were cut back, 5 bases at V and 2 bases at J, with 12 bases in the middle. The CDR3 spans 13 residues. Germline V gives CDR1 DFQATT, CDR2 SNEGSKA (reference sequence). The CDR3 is CSASSGENYGYTF. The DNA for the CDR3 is TGCAGTGCTTCCTCGGGGGAGAACTATGGCTACACCTTC.

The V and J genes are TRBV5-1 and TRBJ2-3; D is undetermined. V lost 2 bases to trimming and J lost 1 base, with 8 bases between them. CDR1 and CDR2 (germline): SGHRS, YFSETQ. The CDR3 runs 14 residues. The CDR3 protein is CASSLEAGTDTQYF. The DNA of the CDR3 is TGCGCCAGCAGCTTAGAGGCCGGCACAGATACGCAGTATTTT.

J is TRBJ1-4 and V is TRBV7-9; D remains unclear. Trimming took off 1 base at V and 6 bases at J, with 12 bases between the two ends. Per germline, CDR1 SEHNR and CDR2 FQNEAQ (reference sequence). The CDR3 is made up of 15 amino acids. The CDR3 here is CASSLGKPNYEKLFF. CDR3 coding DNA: TGTGCCAGCAGCTTAGGGAAACCGAACTATGAAAAACTGTTTTTT.

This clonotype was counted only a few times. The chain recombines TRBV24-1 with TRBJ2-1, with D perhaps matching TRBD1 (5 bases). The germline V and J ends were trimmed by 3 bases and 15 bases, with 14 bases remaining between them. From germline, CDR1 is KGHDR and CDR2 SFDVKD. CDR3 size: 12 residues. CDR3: CATSDSKGVPFF. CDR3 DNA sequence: TGTGCCACCAGTGATAGTAAAGGGGTCCCGTTCTTC.

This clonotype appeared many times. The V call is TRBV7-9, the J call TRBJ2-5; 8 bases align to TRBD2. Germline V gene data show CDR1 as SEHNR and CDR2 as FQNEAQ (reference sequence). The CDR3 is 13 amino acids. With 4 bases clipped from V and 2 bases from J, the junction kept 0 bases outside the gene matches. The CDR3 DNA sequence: TGTGCCAGCAGCTCTAGCGGGCAAGAGACCCAGTACTTC. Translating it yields CASSSSGQETQYF.

The DNA for the CDR3 is TGTGCCAGCAGCGTTCACAGGGGGACTGAAGCTTTCTTT. Its translation: CASSVHRGTEAFF. J is TRBJ1-1 and V is TRBV7-2; 8 bases are shared with TRBD1. V shed 5 bases, J shed 5 bases, and the junction held 4 bases outside the gene matches. The germline V gene encodes CDR1 SGHTA and CDR2 FQGNSA. The CDR3 extends over 13 amino acids. Using reference TRBV7-2 and TRBJ1-1 for the parts outside the CDR3, the full variable domain is GAGVSQSPSNKVTEKGKDVELRCDPISGHTALYWYRQSLGQGLEFLIYFQGNSAPDKSGLPSDRFSAERTGGSVSTLTIQRTQQEDSAVYLCASSVHRGTEAFFGQGTRLTVV.

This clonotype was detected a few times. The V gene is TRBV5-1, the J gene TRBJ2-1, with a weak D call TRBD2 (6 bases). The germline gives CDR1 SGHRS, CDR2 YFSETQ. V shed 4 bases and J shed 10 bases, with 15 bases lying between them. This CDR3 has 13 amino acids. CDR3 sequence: CASSLTPAGEQFF. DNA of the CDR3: TGCGCCAGCAGCCTGACTCCCGCGGGGGAGCAGTTCTTC.

CDR3 amino acids: CSAGLARAGELFF. CDR3 DNA sequence: TGCAGCGCCGGACTAGCGAGGGCCGGGGAGCTGTTTTTT. The V gene is TRBV29-1, the J gene TRBJ2-2, with TRBD2 matching 9 bases. Germline assignment: CDR1 SQVTM and CDR2 ANQGSEA. V trimming: 7 bases; J trimming: 6 bases; junction bases outside the gene matches: 6. The CDR3 is made up of 13 amino acids.